This paragraph covers one TCR beta chain sequence. The data derive from a study of blood T cell repertoires in COVID-19. At the level of the study: Collection of acute and convalescent COVID-19 samples took place in the United States, Italy and Spain. Sample material is recorded as cDNA or gDNA derived from T cells, B-cell-depleted T cells, or PBMCs.

In the source study's methods: Quantification of nucleated cells was approximated via reference gene primer amplification. This table comes from immunoSEQ multiplex PCR, and its TCRdb copy is limited to in-frame clones, with some not included. V, J and clone size reflect that table, while D and trimming were determined from the DNA. The table records about 110,000 clones, around four fifths of them present only once. The clonotype comes from a woman aged 60-70 years with acute or convalescent COVID-19. Sequenced input: peripheral blood.

For the CDR3, the DNA is TGTGCCAGCAGCCGGGCGCGCGGGGGGCAAGAGACCCAGTACTTC. Protein: CASSRARGGQETQYF. The J gene is TRBJ2-5, the V gene TRBV6-2 or TRBV6-3; 8 bases match TRBD2. The J segment lost 2 bases and the V segment lost 6 bases, leaving 8 bases of the junction unmatched. In germline, CDR1 is MNHEY, CDR2 SVGEGT. The CDR3 length is 15 residues.